This T cell receptor (beta chain) derives from a study of cytomegalovirus exposure and HLA in healthy donors. As for the study in general: Earlier sequencing of 200 million or so T cells yielded 100 million to 140 million unique TCR beta sequences. Broader study findings: The later analysis indicated that the majority of CMV-associated TCR beta chains appeared HLA-restricted. When analyzed later, a missense DCLRE1C variant was found to be linked to TCR beta V- and J-gene trimming. Reportedly, fewer N-insertions than the 666-donor mean appeared in an Asian-associated ancestry cluster in a later analysis.

Primers for the PCR totalled 60 Vbeta and 13 Jbeta. Sequencing used immunoSEQ multiplex PCR; TCRdb keeps in-frame clones, though not all of them. The table records about 110,000 clones, roughly 63% of them present only once. Germline V gives CDR1 GTSNPN, CDR2 SVGIG (reference sequence). This CDR3 is built from 11 residues. The V and J ends lost 5 bases and 14 bases respectively, with 13 bases between them. As to this clone: As yet, its antigen is unknown.

The gene calls are TRBV30 and TRBJ1-6, with D perhaps TRBD1 (6 bases). The TCR was taken from a woman aged 65 to 85 in good health and CMV-seropositive. Material for sequencing was PBMCs. CDR3 region: CAWGQLGALHF. The CDR3 DNA reads as TGTGCCTGGGGACAGCTCGGGGCCCTCCACTTT.